These T cell receptor beta chains were read from a single sample in a study of cytomegalovirus exposure and HLA in healthy donors. The repertoire was sequenced with immunoSEQ multiplex PCR; TCRdb's copy has only in-frame clones and lacks some. The sample carries some 150,000 clones, around 80% recorded once. The sequenced sample was PBMCs. These receptors all come from a woman aged 50 to 65 in good health and CMV-seropositive. CDR3s include the opening cysteine and the closing phenylalanine or tryptophan. A D gene is named only where the DNA matches it firmly. A clone size is listed for some rows: how often the clone was seen (once, few, many), or a class if it is expanded.

v_gene,abundance,d_gene,j_gene,CDR3aa,CDR3nt
TRBV5-1,NA,TRBD1,TRBJ2-7,CASSLAAGTVYEQYF,TGCGCCAGCAGCTTGGCCGCCGGGACAGTCTACGAGCAGTACTTC
TRBV10-3,NA,NA,TRBJ2-2,CAISESRQTSGELFF,TGTGCCATCAGTGAGTCCAGACAGACCTCCGGGGAGCTGTTTTTT
TRBV9,NA,NA,TRBJ1-2,CASSVDWNYGYTF,TGTGCCAGCAGCGTAGACTGGAACTATGGCTACACCTTC
TRBV7-9,NA,TRBD1,TRBJ1-2,CASSVSQGAGGYGYTF,TGTGCCAGCAGCGTATCACAGGGGGCTGGGGGGTATGGCTACACCTTC
TRBV2,NA,TRBD2,TRBJ2-1,CASSRIGGGGYEQFF,TGTGCCAGCAGTCGGATTGGCGGGGGGGGGTATGAGCAGTTCTTC
TRBV9,NA,NA,TRBJ2-7,CASSPTPGSYEQYF,TGTGCCAGCAGCCCAACCCCGGGCTCCTACGAGCAGTACTTC
TRBV29-1,NA,NA,TRBJ1-1,CSVVPGYTEAFF,TGCAGCGTTGTTCCAGGGTACACTGAAGCTTTCTTT
TRBV7-2,NA,NA,TRBJ2-5,CASSLARVQYF,TGTGCCAGCAGCCTGGCGAGGGTGCAGTACTTC
TRBV30,NA,TRBD1,TRBJ1-5,CAWSISGGLSNQPQHF,TGTGCCTGGAGTATATCAGGGGGCCTCTCCAATCAGCCCCAGCATTTT
TRBV18,NA,TRBD1,TRBJ2-2,CASSPRWTGHTGELFF,TGTGCCAGCTCTCCACGATGGACAGGCCACACCGGGGAGCTGTTTTTT
TRBV18,NA,TRBD1,TRBJ2-1,CASSPPSAGGLYNEQFF,TGTGCCAGCTCACCACCGTCGGCAGGGGGTTTATACAATGAGCAGTTCTTC
TRBV9,NA,TRBD2,TRBJ2-5,CASSASGLARETQYF,TGTGCCAGCAGCGCCTCGGGACTAGCGCGAGAGACCCAGTACTTC
TRBV30,NA,NA,TRBJ2-7,CAWSGGIDPIYEQYF,TGTGCCTGGAGTGGAGGGATCGATCCTATCTACGAGCAGTACTTC
TRBV4-1,NA,TRBD2,TRBJ2-1,CASRDPVGLAGADNEQFF,TGCGCCAGCAGGGATCCGGTGGGACTAGCGGGAGCGGACAATGAGCAGTTCTTC
TRBV19,NA,NA,TRBJ2-7,CASSFSGEQYF,TGTGCCAGTAGTTTTTCAGGGGAGCAGTACTTC
TRBV28,NA,NA,TRBJ1-1,CASSLVGGNTEAFF,TGTGCCAGCAGTTTAGTCGGGGGGAACACTGAAGCTTTCTTT
TRBV20-1,NA,NA,TRBJ1-2,CSAPGQIGYTF,TGCAGTGCTCCTGGACAGATCGGCTACACCTTC
TRBV7-2,few,NA,TRBJ1-1,CASSPVGINTEAFF,TGTGCCAGCAGCCCCGTCGGGATTAACACTGAAGCTTTCTTT
TRBV6-1,NA,NA,TRBJ2-7,CASKTRQRPAYEQYF,TGTGCCAGCAAAACTAGGCAGCGGCCAGCCTACGAGCAGTACTTC